This passage covers 27 T cell receptor beta chains from one sample sequenced in a study of blood T cell repertoires in COVID-19. TCRdb keeps only in-frame clones here, not all; method: immunoSEQ multiplex PCR. In the table there are about 15,000 clones, roughly 89% of which are singletons. The sequenced material came from peripheral blood. The source of these receptors is a woman in her sixties or seventies in a cohort sampled during active or convalescent COVID-19.

CDR3 protein: CASSIGLAGGQETQYF. In DNA form, the CDR3 reads TGTGCCAGTAGTATCGGACTAGCGGGGGGACAAGAGACCCAGTACTTC. The chain uses TRBV19 and TRBJ2-5, with 14 bases aligning to TRBD2. Germline trimming cut 3 bases from V and 2 bases from J; bases unmatched to any gene: 2. The CDR3 extends over 16 amino acids. Germline V gene lookup returns CDR1 LNHDA and CDR2 SQIVND (reference sequence).

This chain joins TRBV6-2 or TRBV6-3 and TRBJ2-3; possibly TRBD2 for D (6 bases). Germline V CDR1 and CDR2: MNHEY, SVGEGT. The CDR3 has 15 residues. V lost 7 bases to trimming and J lost 0 bases, with 14 bases between them. CDR3 protein: CASTPGGLSTDTQYF. The CDR3 bases are TGTGCCAGCACCCCCGGGGGTCTAAGCACAGATACGCAGTATTTT.

The rearrangement joins TRBV4-1 to TRBJ2-5; TRBD2 matches 9 bases. Germline assignment: CDR1 MGHRA and CDR2 YSYEKL. With 4 bases clipped from V and 3 bases from J, the junction kept 9 bases outside the gene matches. The CDR3 spans 16 residues. For the CDR3, the DNA is TGCGCCAGCAGCCCCCGGCTAGCGGGGAGGGAAGAGACCCAGTACTTC. It is translated as CASSPRLAGREETQYF.

The V and J genes are TRBV6-6 and TRBJ2-1, with D tentatively TRBD2 (6 bases). V shed 2 bases and J shed 0 bases, with 11 bases lying between them. The germline CDR1 and CDR2 sequences are MNHNY and SVGAGI (reference sequence). This CDR3 spans 16 amino acids. The CDR3 bases are TGTGCCAGCAGTTACCCCGCAGCGGGCTCCTACAATGAGCAGTTCTTC. Protein product: CASSYPAAGSYNEQFF.

This clone was observed once. The chain uses TRBV24-1 and TRBJ1-5, with D maybe TRBD1 (5 bases). V was cut by 3 bases and J by 5 bases, with 22 bases left in between. CDR3 length equals 18 residues. Per the germline V gene, CDR1 is KGHDR and CDR2 is SFDVKD. This CDR3 reads CATSDGTLGRGYYQPQHF. The DNA for the CDR3 is TGTGCCACCAGTGATGGCACCTTAGGGAGGGGATACTATCAGCCCCAGCATTTT.

The chain couples TRBV5-4 to TRBJ1-1; maybe TRBD1 (5 bases). Trimming stripped 0 bases from V and 4 bases from J, with 22 bases between. The germline gives CDR1 SGHNT, CDR2 YYREEE (reference sequence). The CDR3 contains 18 residues. The CDR3 protein is CASSLGIRGGGEVTEAFF. CDR3 nucleotide sequence: TGTGCCAGCAGCTTGGGAATTCGGGGGGGAGGGGAGGTCACTGAAGCTTTCTTT.

The V call is TRBV27, the J call TRBJ1-5; 8 bases fit TRBD1. CDR3 length: 17 amino acids. Germline V CDR1 and CDR2: MNHEY, SMNVEV (reference sequence). V shed 6 bases, J shed 4 bases, and the junction held 14 bases outside the gene matches. CDR3 sequence (DNA): TGTGCCAGCAGGATAAATACCGGGACAGGAGGAAATCAGCCCCAGCATTTT. As protein: CASRINTGTGGNQPQHF.

DNA of the CDR3: TGTGCCAGCAGCAAAAAAGGCAGGGGGCTCGGTGAAAAACTGTTTTTT. Protein: CASSKKGRGLGEKLFF. The V gene is TRBV21-1, the J gene TRBJ1-4; the D call of TRBD1 is as the table states it, not checked on the DNA. TRBV21-1 is marked as a pseudogene. The CDR3 extends over 16 amino acids.

The chain carries TRBV19 and TRBJ1-4; D is undetermined. V was pared by 3 bases and J by 0 bases, with 14 bases between. The CDR3 runs to 17 residues. Germline V gene data show CDR1 as LNHDA and CDR2 as SQIVND (reference sequence). The CDR3 is CASSMGLLGATNEKLFF. The CDR3 DNA reads TGTGCCAGTAGTATGGGCCTCTTGGGTGCAACTAATGAAAAACTGTTTTTT.

This clone was detected only once. The chain carries TRBV20-1 and TRBJ1-2; D possibly corresponds to TRBD1 (5 bases). From germline, CDR1 is DFQATT and CDR2 SNEGSKA (reference sequence). V lost 0 bases and J 8 bases, leaving 7 bases between the germline ends. This CDR3 is 11 amino acids long. The CDR3 coding sequence is TGCAGTGCTAGAGAAAGGGGCGGCTACACCTTC. Its translation is CSARERGGYTF.

This chain joins TRBV6-2 or TRBV6-3 and TRBJ1-6, with 8 bases fitting TRBD1. Germline V gene data show CDR1 as MNHEY and CDR2 as SVGEGT. V was clipped by 6 bases and J by 10 bases; unmatched bases: 8. The CDR3 is made up of 14 amino acids. The CDR3: CASSSGQGDSPLHF. DNA of the CDR3: TGTGCCAGCAGCTCCGGACAGGGCGACTCACCCCTCCACTTT.

The chain uses TRBV28 and TRBJ1-5; 10 bases are a match to TRBD1. Per germline, CDR1 MDHEN and CDR2 SYDVKM. V was pared by 5 bases and J by 4 bases, with 5 bases of the junction left unmatched. The CDR3 length is 15 residues. CDR3 DNA sequence: TGTGCCAGCAGTCGGGGACAGGGGATTAATCAGCCCCAGCATTTT. Protein product: CASSRGQGINQPQHF.

This sequence joins TRBV4-1 and TRBJ2-7; possibly TRBD2 for D (6 bases). CDR1 MGHRA and CDR2 YSYEKL come from the germline V gene. This CDR3 region has 16 residues. Trimming left V 4 bases short and J 3 bases short, with 19 bases between. CDR3: CASSRTAGTSLYEQYF. In DNA form, the CDR3 reads TGCGCCAGCAGCCGTACCGCCGGGACTTCACTCTACGAGCAGTACTTC.

The CDR3 reads CASSPLGQEQFF. In DNA form, the CDR3 reads TGTGCCAGCAGCCCCCTGGGACAGGAGCAGTTCTTC. This chain joins TRBV5-6 and TRBJ2-1, with 7 bases fitting TRBD1. In germline, CDR1 is SGHDT, CDR2 YYEEEE. V shed 4 bases, J shed 10 bases, and the junction held 5 bases outside the gene matches. This CDR3 region has 12 residues.

This chain connects TRBV29-1 to TRBJ1-3; D is unresolved. The V gene lost 7 bases and the J gene lost 4 bases, with 8 bases spanning the gap. The CDR3 consists of 11 residues. Germline V gene sequence: CDR1 SQVTM, CDR2 ANQGSEA. CDR3 loop: CSGKLGNTIYF. The DNA of the CDR3 is TGCAGCGGAAAACTGGGAAACACCATATATTTT.

V and J are TRBV7-9 and TRBJ1-2, with a possible D match to TRBD1 (6 bases). Trimming cost V 4 bases and J 4 bases, with 22 bases left between them. This CDR3 has 17 residues. The germline V gene has CDR1 SEHNR and CDR2 FQNEAQ (reference sequence). CDR3 residues: CASSSPPGARNIYGYTF. DNA of the CDR3: TGTGCCAGCAGCTCACCTCCAGGGGCGCGGAATATCTATGGCTACACCTTC.

Only one count was recorded for this clone. The rearrangement links TRBV18 to TRBJ2-1, with TRBD2 matching 14 bases. The junction had 9 bases not matched to a gene; V was cut back by 6 bases and J by 8 bases. CDR3 size: 16 residues. CDR1 KGHSH and CDR2 LQKENI come from the germline V gene. Here the CDR3 reads CASSPRLAGGPDEQFF. The CDR3 DNA reads TGTGCCAGCTCCCCGAGACTAGCGGGGGGGCCGGATGAGCAGTTCTTC.

The genes are TRBV6-5 and TRBJ2-5; 8 bases match TRBD1. The CDR3 extends over 15 amino acids. V lost 6 bases, J lost 5 bases, and 11 bases stayed unmatched. Germline CDR1 and CDR2: MNHEY and SVGAGI. The CDR3 DNA follows: TGTGCCAGCAGGGGAGGACAGGGATGGTCGGAGACCCAGTACTTC. Its translation is CASRGGQGWSETQYF.

The gene calls are TRBV9 and TRBJ1-6; TRBD1 matches at 7 bases. The V segment lost 4 bases and the J segment 7 bases; nucleotides outside the gene matches: 5. Germline-derived CDR1 and CDR2 are SGDLS and YYNGEE. This CDR3 comprises 14 residues. CDR3 sequence reads: CASSPGTDNSPLHF. For the CDR3, the DNA is TGTGCCAGCAGCCCCGGGACAGACAATTCACCCCTCCACTTT.

The chain uses TRBV21-1 and TRBJ2-6; the table names TRBD1, a call not compared with the DNA. TRBV21-1 corresponds to a pseudogene. The CDR3 loop spans 16 amino acids. CDR3 region: CASSRLSGPGANVLTF. The CDR3 DNA sequence: TGTGCCAGCAGCAGGCTAAGTGGGCCTGGGGCCAACGTCCTGACTTTC.

This clone was seen a handful of times. This chain uses TRBV27 with TRBJ2-1; the match to TRBD2 covers 7 bases. V lost 6 bases, J lost 4 bases, and 6 bases stayed unmatched. The CDR3 has 14 residues. Per the germline V gene, CDR1 is MNHEY and CDR2 is SMNVEV (reference sequence). The CDR3 here is CASSIREAYNEQFF. Here the CDR3 DNA reads TGTGCCAGCAGCATCCGGGAGGCGTACAATGAGCAGTTCTTC.

This clone has just a few counts. The gene calls are TRBV7-9 and TRBJ1-2; unclear D gene. This CDR3 has 16 residues. The V end lost 1 base, the J end lost 8 bases, and 20 bases lay between the germline ends. CDR1 SEHNR and CDR2 FQNEAQ come from the germline V gene (reference sequence). CDR3 in amino acids: CASSLVRISSEGGYTF. The DNA of the CDR3 is TGTGCCAGCAGCTTAGTCCGGATCAGTTCAGAGGGAGGCTACACCTTC.

The chain is built from TRBV6-5 and TRBJ2-5; 8 positions agree with TRBD2. The ends lost 7 bases at V and 5 bases at J; junction bases unmatched: 9. CDR1 and CDR2 from the germline V gene are MNHEY and SVGAGI. The CDR3 has 14 amino acids. For the CDR3, the DNA is TGTGCCAGCAAGGTCGGCGGGGGGACGGAGACCCAGTACTTC. Residues: CASKVGGGTETQYF.

The J gene is TRBJ2-3, the V gene TRBV5-4; D is perhaps TRBD2 (5 bases). The CDR3 covers 16 residues. The V gene's germline CDR1 is SGHNT and CDR2 YYREEE (reference sequence). V dropped 1 base and J dropped 5 bases, with 17 bases sitting between them. The CDR3 DNA reads as TGTGCCAGCAGCTTGTTGCTAGCTGGTAAAGGAGATACGCAGTATTTT. It translates to CASSLLLAGKGDTQYF.

The genes are TRBV27 and TRBJ2-6; D is possibly TRBD2 (5 bases). V lost 8 bases to trimming and J lost 4 bases, with 9 bases between them. This CDR3 contains 13 residues. Germline CDR1 MNHEY, CDR2 SMNVEV (reference sequence). The CDR3 is CASAEGGANVLTF. The CDR3 bases are TGTGCCAGCGCCGAGGGCGGGGCCAACGTCCTGACTTTC.

With regard to this clone: Other DNA sequences of this sample code for an identical CDR3. V and J are TRBV7-9 and TRBJ2-3, with 9 bases that match TRBD1. Looked up from germline, CDR1 is SEHNR and CDR2 is FQNEAQ (reference sequence). The V gene end was trimmed by 5 bases and the J gene end by 0 bases; junction bases not matched to a gene: 0. CDR3 size: 14 residues. Here the CDR3 DNA reads TGTGCCAGCAGCGGACAGGGGAGCACAGATACGCAGTATTTT. The encoded protein is CASSGQGSTDTQYF. Using reference TRBV7-9 and TRBJ2-3 for the parts outside the CDR3, the full variable domain is DTGVSQNPRHKITKRGQNVTFRCDPISEHNRLYWYRQTLGQGPEFLTYFQNEAQLEKSRLLSDRFSAERPKGSFSTLEIQRTEQGDSAMYLCASSGQGSTDTQYFGPGTRLTVL.

The V gene is TRBV2, the J gene TRBJ1-5; D is ambiguous. Germline assignment: CDR1 SNHLY and CDR2 FYNNEI. Trimming cost V 4 bases and J 3 bases, with 10 bases left between them. This CDR3 is built from 14 residues. The CDR3 is CASSAFNYNQPQHF. Written as DNA, the CDR3 is TGTGCCAGCAGTGCATTTAACTACAATCAGCCCCAGCATTTT.